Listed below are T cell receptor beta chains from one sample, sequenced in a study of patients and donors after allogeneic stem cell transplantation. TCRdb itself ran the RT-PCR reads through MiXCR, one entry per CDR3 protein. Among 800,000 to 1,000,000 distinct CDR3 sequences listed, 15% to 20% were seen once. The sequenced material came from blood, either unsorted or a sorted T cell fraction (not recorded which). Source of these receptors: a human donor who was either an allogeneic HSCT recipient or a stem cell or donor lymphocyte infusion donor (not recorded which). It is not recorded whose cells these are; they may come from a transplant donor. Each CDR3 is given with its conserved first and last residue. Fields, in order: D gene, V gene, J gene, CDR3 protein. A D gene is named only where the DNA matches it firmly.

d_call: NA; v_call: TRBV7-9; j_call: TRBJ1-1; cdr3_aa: CASSSTLGGEPGAEAFF
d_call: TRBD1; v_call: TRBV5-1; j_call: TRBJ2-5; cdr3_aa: CASSLDRGFRTQYF
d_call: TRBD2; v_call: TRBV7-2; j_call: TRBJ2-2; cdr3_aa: CASRGTSGGWTGELFF
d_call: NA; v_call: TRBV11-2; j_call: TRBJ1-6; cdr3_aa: CASSLGPRKRGDSPLHF
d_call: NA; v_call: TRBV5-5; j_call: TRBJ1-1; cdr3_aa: CASSLKRSWLMNTEAFF
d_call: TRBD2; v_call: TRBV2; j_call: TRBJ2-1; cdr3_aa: CASSERTGGYNEQFF
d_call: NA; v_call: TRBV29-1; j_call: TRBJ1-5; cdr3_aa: CSVVPTGGEPQHF
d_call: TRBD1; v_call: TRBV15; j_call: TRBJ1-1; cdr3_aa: CATSSNRGTEAFF
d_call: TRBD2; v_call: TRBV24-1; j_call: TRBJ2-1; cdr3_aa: CATSDLKRGNYNEQFF
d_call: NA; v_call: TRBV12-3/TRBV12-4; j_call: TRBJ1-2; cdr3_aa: CASSSELYGYTF
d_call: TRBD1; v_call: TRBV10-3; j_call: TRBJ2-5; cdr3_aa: CAIRTGLQETQYF
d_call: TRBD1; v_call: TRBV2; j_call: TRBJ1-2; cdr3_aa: CASKRQGRGYTF
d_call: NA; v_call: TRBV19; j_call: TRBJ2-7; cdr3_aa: CASSIIPGYEQYF
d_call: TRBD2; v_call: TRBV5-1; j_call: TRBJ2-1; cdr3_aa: CASSILAGGAFNEQFF
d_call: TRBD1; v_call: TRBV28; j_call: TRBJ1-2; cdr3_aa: CASNYGTGGGYTF
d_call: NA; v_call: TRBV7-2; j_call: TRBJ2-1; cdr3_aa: CASSAHLEMDEQFF
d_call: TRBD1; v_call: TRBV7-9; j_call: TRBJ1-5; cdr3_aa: CASSMGQGYEPQHF
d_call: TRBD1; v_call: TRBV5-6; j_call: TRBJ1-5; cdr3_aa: CASSSGQGEEPQHF
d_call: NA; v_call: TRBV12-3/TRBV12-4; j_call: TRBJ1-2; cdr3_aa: CASSFRGSLGYTF
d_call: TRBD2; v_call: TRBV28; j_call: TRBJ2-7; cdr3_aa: CASRGGDIGRDYEQYF
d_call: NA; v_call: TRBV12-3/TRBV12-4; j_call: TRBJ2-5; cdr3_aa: CASSWFRQGKRTQYF
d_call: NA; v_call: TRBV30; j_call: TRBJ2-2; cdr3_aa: CAWSGDGELFF
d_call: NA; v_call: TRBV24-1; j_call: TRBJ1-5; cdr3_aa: CATSDPDGFGPQHF
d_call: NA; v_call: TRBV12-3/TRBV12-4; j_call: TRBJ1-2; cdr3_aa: CASSFLQGLNGYTF
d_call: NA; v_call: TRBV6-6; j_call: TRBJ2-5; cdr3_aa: CASSNIYQETQYF
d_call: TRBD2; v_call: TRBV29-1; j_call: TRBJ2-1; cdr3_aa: CSTTSGRYNEQFF
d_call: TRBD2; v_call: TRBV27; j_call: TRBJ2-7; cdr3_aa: CASSPLREDSYEQYF